Listed below are T cell receptor beta chains from one sample, sequenced in a study of beta chain features in type 1 diabetes. The assay was immunoSEQ multiplex PCR, and TCRdb's table has in-frame clones only and misses some. The profile shows around 600,000 clones, 9.5% to 15% of them singletons. Source material: naive CD4+ T cells from blood. These receptors came from a man aged 25 to 40 with type 1 diabetes. Each CDR3 is given with its conserved first and last residue. The D gene is left open where the match is weak. Size is omitted from some rows. Given values are once, few, many or a class for expanded clones.

D: TRBD1
V: TRBV12-5
size: NA
J: TRBJ1-1
CDR3: CASGLRTGRTEAFF
DNA: TGTGCTAGTGGTTTGAGGACAGGGCGGACTGAAGCTTTCTTT

D: TRBD1
V: TRBV6-5
size: few
J: TRBJ2-7
CDR3: CASSYSRGPFYEQYF
DNA: TGTGCCAGCAGTTACTCAAGGGGGCCCTTCTACGAGCAGTACTTC

D: TRBD1
V: TRBV11-3
size: NA
J: TRBJ2-1
CDR3: CASSEQGANEQFF
DNA: TGTGCCAGCAGCGAACAGGGGGCGAATGAGCAGTTCTTC

D: TRBD1
V: TRBV29-1
size: NA
J: TRBJ1-5
CDR3: CSVAGQINQPQHF
DNA: TGCAGCGTTGCGGGACAGATCAATCAGCCCCAGCATTTT

D: NA
V: TRBV2
size: NA
J: TRBJ2-5
CDR3: CASHLSETQYF
DNA: TGTGCCAGCCACCTATCGGAGACCCAGTACTTC

D: TRBD1
V: TRBV5-1
size: NA
J: TRBJ2-3
CDR3: CASSPDRGSSDTQYF
DNA: TGCGCCAGCAGCCCGGACAGGGGTAGCTCAGATACGCAGTATTTT

D: TRBD1
V: TRBV5-1
size: few
J: TRBJ1-1
CDR3: CASSLGPGQANTEAFF
DNA: TGCGCCAGCAGCTTAGGACCGGGACAGGCGAACACTGAAGCTTTCTTT

D: NA
V: TRBV2
size: NA
J: TRBJ1-1
CDR3: CASRRRGTTEAFF
DNA: TGTGCCAGCAGGAGGAGGGGGACCACTGAAGCTTTCTTT

D: NA
V: TRBV27
size: few
J: TRBJ1-2
CDR3: CASSLGVNYGYTF
DNA: TGTGCCAGCAGTTTGGGGGTTAACTATGGCTACACCTTC

D: TRBD1
V: TRBV13
size: few
J: TRBJ2-1
CDR3: CASSSLRRQGAYNEQFF
DNA: TGTGCCAGCAGCTCCCTCCGGAGACAGGGGGCCTACAATGAGCAGTTCTTC